What follows is one T cell receptor (beta chain) and its context. The record originates from a study of blood T cell repertoires in COVID-19. In the authors' methods: Amplification of reference gene primers provided the estimated nucleated cell counts. Sequencing was performed with immunoSEQ multiplex PCR; in TCRdb, only in-frame clones are kept and a portion is missing. V and J calls and clone size are those listed in that table; D and trimming were worked out from the DNA. The sample has fewer than 95,000 clones, approximately 74% seen once. Germline V CDR1 and CDR2: DFQATT, SNEGSKA (reference sequence). V was pared by 3 bases and J by 8 bases, with 10 bases of the junction left unmatched. The length of the CDR3 is 15 residues.

Source material: peripheral blood. J is TRBJ2-1 and V is TRBV20-1; TRBD2 agrees at 10 bases. The receptor comes from a man aged 65 to 85 with COVID-19, enrolled during active disease. The CDR3, as DNA: TGCAGTGCTAGTGTTACTAGCGGGATTGGAGATGAGCAGTTCTTC. Protein: CSASVTSGIGDEQFF.